This TCR beta chain originates from a study of blood T cells in healthy people across ages. Findings and limits, study-wide: Relative to aged donors, long-lived donors carried more naive CD4+ cells and displayed higher diversity. Nothing was known about donor CMV status, and this possibly confounded expanded clonotype changes.

This clonotype has just a few counts. The antigen is unknown. The CDR3 has 14 amino acids. Germline values: CDR1 PRHDT, CDR2 FYEKMQ (reference sequence). V was pared by 4 bases and J by 4 bases, with 5 bases of the junction left unmatched. A second PCR of about 7 to 12 cycles used a sample-barcoded 5' primer and a J-beta primer mix. TCRdb analysed the 5' RACE reads with MiXCR anew, one entry per CDR3 protein. This table holds just under 750,000 distinct CDR3 sequences, 22% found once. The receptor was derived from a man in his sixties or seventies in good health. The chain uses TRBV13 and TRBJ1-2, with 8 positions matching TRBD1. The source material was blood. This chain's CDR3 is CASSSQTGAYGYTF. CDR3 DNA: TGTGCCAGCAGCTCCCAGACAGGGGCCTATGGCTACACCTTC.